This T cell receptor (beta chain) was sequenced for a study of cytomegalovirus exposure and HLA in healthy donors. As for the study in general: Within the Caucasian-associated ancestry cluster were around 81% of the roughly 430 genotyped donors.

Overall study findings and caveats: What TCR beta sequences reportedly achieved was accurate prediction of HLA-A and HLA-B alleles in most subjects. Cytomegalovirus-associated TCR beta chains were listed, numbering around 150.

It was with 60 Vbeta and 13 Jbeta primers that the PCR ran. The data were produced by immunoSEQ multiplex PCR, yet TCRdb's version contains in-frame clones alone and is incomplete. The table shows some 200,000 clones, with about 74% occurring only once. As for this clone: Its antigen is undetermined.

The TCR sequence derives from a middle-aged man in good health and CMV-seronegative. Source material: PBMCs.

The DNA for the CDR3 is TGTGCCAGCAGCCGAGTCCGACAGAAAAACATTCAGTACTTC. Protein: CASSRVRQKNIQYF. The chain has TRBV7-9 and TRBJ2-4; possibly TRBD1 for D (5 bases). The CDR3 is 14 residues long. Trimming stripped 5 bases from V and 4 bases from J, with 12 bases between. CDR1 is SEHNR, CDR2 FQNEAQ, per germline (reference sequence).